These 5 T cell receptor beta chains share one sample of origin, sequenced in a study of breast tumors, draining lymph nodes, adjacent tissues. Axillary draining lymph nodes of breast cancer patients supplied the node samples. TCRdb analysed the multiplex PCR reads with MiXCR anew, one entry per CDR3 protein. The sample lists hundreds of thousands of distinct CDR3 sequences, 32% occurring once. Sample: axillary lymph node tissue. Receptors originate from a female donor with breast cancer. Some clones in this sample may be carry-over from other donors' samples.

The chain carries TRBV6-5 and TRBJ1-1, with D uncertain. Trimming cost V 5 bases and J 4 bases, with 11 bases left between them. CDR1 and CDR2 from the germline V gene are MNHEY and SVGAGI. CDR3 length equals 13 residues. As DNA, the CDR3 is TGTGCCAGCAGTGAGAGGAGGGTCACTGAAGCTTTCTTT. Protein product: CASSERRVTEAFF.

There are many counts of this clonotype. The CDR3 nucleotides are TGCAGCGTTGATACGAGTGAGCAGTTCTTC. Its translation: CSVDTSEQFF. V and J are TRBV29-1 and TRBJ2-1; D gene unclear. The germline CDR1 and CDR2 sequences are SQVTM and ANQGSEA. V shed 3 bases and J shed 9 bases, with 6 bases lying between them. The CDR3 contains 10 residues.

This clonotype was detected ten times or more. V usage is TRBV4-3 and J usage is TRBJ1-4; possibly TRBD1 for D (5 bases). Deletions cut 0 bases from V and 8 bases from J, with 16 bases between. The CDR3 consists of 16 residues. CDR1 and CDR2 (germline): LGHNA, YSLEER. CDR3 in DNA: TGCGCCAGCAGCCAAGATTGGGCGGGGGGGAAAGAAAAACTGTTTTTT. Encoded protein: CASSQDWAGGKEKLFF.

This clonotype was observed at least ten times. This sequence joins TRBV7-3 and TRBJ2-1; no reliable D call. The CDR3 covers 14 residues. Germline values: CDR1 SGHTA, CDR2 FQGTGA. V lost 2 bases to trimming and J lost 7 bases, with 12 bases between them. The CDR3 here is CASSLLSSRNEQFF. As DNA, the CDR3 is TGTGCCAGCAGCTTACTTAGTTCGAGGAATGAGCAGTTCTTC.

This clonotype was counted many times. V is TRBV19 and J is TRBJ2-5; TRBD2 is a possible D gene (6 bases). The CDR3 extends over 17 amino acids. Trimming shortened V by 6 bases and J by 5 bases, and 25 bases separated the two germline ends. The germline V gene has CDR1 LNHDA and CDR2 SQIVND (reference sequence). CDR3 nucleotide sequence: TGTGCCAGTAGGTTGGGTAAAACCGGAGGGCAAGTTGAGACCCAGTACTTC. Its protein product is CASRLGKTGGQVETQYF. Full variable domain (outside the CDR3, taken from reference TRBV19 and TRBJ2-5): DGGITQSPKYLFRKEGQNVTLSCEQNLNHDAMYWYRQDPGQGLRLIYYSQIVNDFQKGDIAEGYSVSREKKESFPLTVTSAQKNPTAFYLCASRLGKTGGQVETQYFGPGTRLLVL.